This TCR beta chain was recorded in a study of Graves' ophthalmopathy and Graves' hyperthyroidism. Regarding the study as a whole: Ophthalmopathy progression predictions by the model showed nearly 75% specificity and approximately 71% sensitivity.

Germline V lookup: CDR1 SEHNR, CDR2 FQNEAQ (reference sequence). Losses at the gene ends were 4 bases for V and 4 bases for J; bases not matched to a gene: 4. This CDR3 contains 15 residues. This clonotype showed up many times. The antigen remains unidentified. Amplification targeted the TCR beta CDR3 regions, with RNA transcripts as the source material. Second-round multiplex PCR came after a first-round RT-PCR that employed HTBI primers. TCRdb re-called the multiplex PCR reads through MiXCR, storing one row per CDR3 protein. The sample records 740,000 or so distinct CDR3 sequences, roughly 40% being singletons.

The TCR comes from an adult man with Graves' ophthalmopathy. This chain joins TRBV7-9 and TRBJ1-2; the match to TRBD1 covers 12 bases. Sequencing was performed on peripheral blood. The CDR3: CASSWGQGASYGYTF. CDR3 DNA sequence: TGTGCCAGCAGCTGGGGACAGGGGGCTAGCTATGGCTACACCTTC.